This T cell receptor (beta chain) was retrieved from a study of blood T cell repertoires in COVID-19. Original processing methods: Amplification of reference gene primers was used by the study to estimate nucleated cell counts. Clones were sequenced by immunoSEQ multiplex PCR, and TCRdb holds only the in-frame ones, with some missing. The DNA gave D and trimming, while V, J and clone size come from that table. In the table there are approximately 150,000 clones, roughly 77% of which are singletons. CDR3 length: 15 amino acids. The germline CDR1 and CDR2 sequences are MGHRA and YSYEKL. The ends were cut back, 0 bases at V and 5 bases at J, with 13 bases in the middle.

This sequence joins TRBV4-1 and TRBJ2-5; D is unclear. Sequenced: peripheral blood. This receptor was obtained from a man in his 60s with acute or convalescent COVID-19. The CDR3 DNA is TGCGCCAGCAGCCAAGATCGTCTTTCGCGGGAGACCCAGTACTTC. Residues: CASSQDRLSRETQYF.